Here is one T cell receptor beta chain with its context. Its antigen remains unknown. The sample belongs to a study of breast tumors, draining lymph nodes, adjacent tissues. Study-wide findings and caveats: That most tumor T cells come from lymph nodes remained unproven.

The CDR3 runs to 14 residues. Germline CDR1 is SQVTM and CDR2 is ANQGSEA. V was clipped by 8 bases and J by 2 bases, with 16 bases between them. Axillary draining lymph nodes of breast cancer patients supplied the node samples. TCRdb re-called the multiplex PCR reads through MiXCR, storing one row per CDR3 protein. The data contain about 220,000 distinct CDR3 sequences, less than 35% of them singletons. The sequencing sample was made of axillary lymph node tissue. The TCR originated in a female donor with breast cancer. Some clones in this sample may be carry-over from other donors' samples. The rearrangement joins TRBV29-1 to TRBJ1-3, with D possibly matching TRBD1 (6 bases). DNA for the CDR3: TGCAGCTTAGGGGGGACAAGAACTGGAAACACCATATATTTT. It encodes CSLGGTRTGNTIYF. The complete variable domain, with remaining parts taken from reference TRBV29-1 and TRBJ1-3, reads SAVISQKPSRDICQRGTSLTIQCQVDSQVTMMFWYRQQPGQSLTLIATANQGSEATYESGFVIDKFPISRPNLTFSTLTVSNMSPEDSSIYLCSLGGTRTGNTIYFGEGSWLTVV.